This T cell receptor (beta chain) originates from a study of T cell repertoires in cytomegalovirus infection. Turning to the study itself: Through public TCR beta signatures, both CMV infection and matching HLA type were indicated.

A note on this clonotype: Its antigen is still unknown.

Using its own MiXCR run on the reads, TCRdb lists one record per CDR3 protein. The sample consists of 200,000 to 250,000 distinct CDR3 sequences, about 20% of them appearing once. Study-wide findings and caveats: Totalled public TCR beta family frequency picked out people who carried CMV plus the relevant HLA. The study found HLA-C-restricted CMV-specific TCR beta clonotypes dominating the ex vivo response.

The V and J ends lost 4 bases and 7 bases respectively, with 11 bases between them. This CDR3 contains 13 residues. Germline-derived CDR1 and CDR2 are SGHTA and FQGNSA. Material for sequencing was CD8+ T cells from PBMCs. This chain joins TRBV7-2 and TRBJ2-1; D perhaps matches TRBD2 (5 bases). This receptor was taken from a human donor in good health (CMV status not recorded). Some clones in this sample may be carry-over from other donors' samples. CDR3 nucleotides: TGTGCCAGCAGCTCTCTCCCGGGGAATGAGCAGTTCTTC. Residues: CASSSLPGNEQFF.